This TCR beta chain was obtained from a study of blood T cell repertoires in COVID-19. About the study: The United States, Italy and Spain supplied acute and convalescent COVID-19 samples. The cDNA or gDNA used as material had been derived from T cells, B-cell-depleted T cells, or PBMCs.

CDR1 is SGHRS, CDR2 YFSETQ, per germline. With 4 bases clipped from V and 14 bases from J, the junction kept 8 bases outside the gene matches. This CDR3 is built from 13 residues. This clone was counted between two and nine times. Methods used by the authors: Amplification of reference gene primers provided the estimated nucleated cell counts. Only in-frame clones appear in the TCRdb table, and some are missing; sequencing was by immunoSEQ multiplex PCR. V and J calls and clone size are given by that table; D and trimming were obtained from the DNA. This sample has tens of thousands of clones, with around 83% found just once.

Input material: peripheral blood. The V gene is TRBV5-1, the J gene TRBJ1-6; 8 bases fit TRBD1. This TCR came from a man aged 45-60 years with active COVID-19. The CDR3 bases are TGCGCCAGCAGCGTGGACAGGGTGAGGGCCCTCCACTTT. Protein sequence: CASSVDRVRALHF.